This TCR beta chain is drawn from a study of beta chain features in type 1 diabetes. All of the isolated RNA was reverse transcribed, so expressed TCRB transcripts were sequenced. TCRdb's copy holds only in-frame clones and misses some; the assay was immunoSEQ multiplex PCR. The profile shows 330,000 or so clones, 14% of them singletons. This clone showed up just a few times. Other DNA sequences of this sample code for an identical CDR3. The sequenced sample was central memory CD4+ T cells from blood. The TCR sequence derives from a man aged 30 to 39 in good health.

The CDR3 DNA follows: TGTGCCAGCAGCTTGCGGGGGAACACTGAAGCTTTCTTT. It yields the protein CASSLRGNTEAFF. The gene calls are TRBV5-4 and TRBJ1-1; D not certain. V shed 1 base and J shed 1 base, with 5 bases lying between them. The V gene's germline CDR1 is SGHNT and CDR2 YYREEE (reference sequence). This CDR3 region has 13 residues.